Following are 28 T cell receptor beta chains from one sample sequenced in a study of early T cells in non-severe SARS-CoV-2 infection. TCRdb reanalysed the 5' RACE reads using MiXCR and keeps one entry per CDR3 protein. This table holds around 82,000 distinct CDR3 sequences, approximately 12% found once. Sequences were obtained from whole blood. These receptors were taken from an adult who was a healthcare worker with PCR-confirmed SARS-CoV-2 infection or an uninfected control (not recorded which).

The rearrangement joins TRBV7-9 to TRBJ1-1; no reliable D call. Per germline, CDR1 SEHNR and CDR2 FQNEAQ (reference sequence). Between the trimmed V and J ends, which lost 5 bases and 7 bases, there was a span of 14 bases. This CDR3 contains 13 residues. CDR3 loop: CASSPQSEFEAFF. In DNA form, the CDR3 reads TGTGCCAGCAGCCCTCAGTCCGAGTTTGAAGCTTTCTTT.

The table lists this clonotype with many counts. The rearrangement uses TRBV5-3 and TRBJ2-1; 7 positions agree with TRBD2. TRBV5-3 is identified as an open reading frame with a role that is uncertain. V trimming: 6 bases; J trimming: 5 bases; junction bases outside the gene matches: 11. The CDR3 consists of 15 residues. CDR3 nucleotides: TGTGCCAGAATCTTAGGGCGGGAGACCCACAATGAGCAGTTCTTC. Translating it yields CARILGRETHNEQFF.

Comment on this clonotype: With a much larger clone just one base away, this may be a read error. This chain connects TRBV11-2 to TRBJ1-3; 8 positions match TRBD1. Germline CDR1 and CDR2: SGHAT and FQNNGV. This CDR3 is 14 amino acids long. V lost 5 bases to trimming and J lost 2 bases; unmatched junction nucleotides: 2. This CDR3 reads CASSTDRAGNTIYF. CDR3 bases: TGTGCCAGCAGCACGGACAGGGCTGGAAACACCATATATTTT.

The chain carries TRBV5-4 and TRBJ2-5, with TRBD1 matching over 7 bases. This CDR3 comprises 15 residues. Germline trimming cut 2 bases from V and 3 bases from J; bases unmatched to any gene: 7. Per the germline V gene, CDR1 is SGHNT and CDR2 is YYREEE (reference sequence). CDR3 sequence: CASSLGQDMKETQYF. CDR3 nucleotides: TGTGCCAGCAGCTTAGGACAGGACATGAAAGAGACCCAGTACTTC. Combining the CDR3 with reference TRBV5-4 and TRBJ2-5 gives the whole variable domain ETGVTQSPTHLIKTRGQQVTLRCSSQSGHNTVSWYQQALGQGPQFIFQYYREEENGRGNFPPRFSGLQFPNYSSELNVNALELDDSALYLCASSLGQDMKETQYFGPGTRLLVL.

The rearrangement uses TRBV19 and TRBJ2-3, with a tentative D call TRBD1 (6 bases). The V gene lost 3 bases and the J gene lost 3 bases, with 16 bases spanning the gap. The CDR3 runs to 16 residues. The germline CDR1 and CDR2 sequences are LNHDA and SQIVND (reference sequence). This chain's CDR3 is CASSIGQGGWTDTQYF. The CDR3 DNA reads as TGTGCCAGTAGTATCGGCCAAGGGGGTTGGACAGATACGCAGTATTTT.

The CDR3 DNA reads as TGTGCCAGCAGTAAAAGCGGGACCGGGACCTACGAGCAGTACTTC. This sequence encodes CASSKSGTGTYEQYF. The chain couples TRBV5-4 to TRBJ2-7, with 7 bases identical to TRBD2. The CDR3 is made up of 15 amino acids. The V segment lost 5 bases and the J segment 2 bases; nucleotides outside the gene matches: 10. CDR1 and CDR2 (germline): SGHNT, YYREEE (reference sequence). The whole variable domain, filled in from reference TRBV5-4 and TRBJ2-7, reads ETGVTQSPTHLIKTRGQQVTLRCSSQSGHNTVSWYQQALGQGPQFIFQYYREEENGRGNFPPRFSGLQFPNYSSELNVNALELDDSALYLCASSKSGTGTYEQYFGPGTRLTVT.

This clonotype was detected ten times or more. The chain carries TRBV5-1 and TRBJ2-5, with D uncertain. This CDR3 is built from 11 residues. CDR1 is SGHRS and CDR2 is YFSETQ in the germline V gene. The V end lost 0 bases, the J end lost 5 bases, and 2 bases lay between the germline ends. CDR3 loop: CASSLDETQYF. In DNA, the CDR3 is TGCGCCAGCAGCTTGGATGAGACCCAGTACTTC.

V and J are TRBV20-1 and TRBJ2-7; a weak D match, TRBD2 (6 bases). The germline V gene encodes CDR1 DFQATT and CDR2 SNEGSKA (reference sequence). V gave up 3 bases and J gave up 3 bases, with 18 bases separating them. This CDR3 is built from 15 residues. CDR3 in amino acids: CSASGGRPFVYEQYF. The CDR3 nucleotides read TGCAGTGCTAGTGGGGGGAGGCCCTTCGTCTACGAGCAGTACTTC.

The rearrangement joins TRBV7-9 to TRBJ2-7; 8 bases align to TRBD1. This CDR3 has 14 amino acids. V lost 4 bases and J lost 5; bases outside the gene matches: 7. Germline lookup yields CDR1 SEHNR and CDR2 FQNEAQ (reference sequence). CDR3 in amino acids: CASSSWTGRNEQYF. The CDR3 DNA follows: TGTGCCAGCAGCTCTTGGACAGGGAGGAACGAGCAGTACTTC.

The table lists this clonotype with a few counts. V is TRBV7-2 and J is TRBJ2-2, with 8 positions matching TRBD1. From germline, CDR1 is SGHTA and CDR2 FQGNSA. V lost 5 bases, J lost 2 bases, and 7 bases stayed unmatched. The CDR3 has 16 residues. CDR3 DNA: TGTGCCAGCAGCCCTCGACAGGGGCTCAACACCGGGGAGCTGTTTTTT. Protein sequence: CASSPRQGLNTGELFF.

V usage is TRBV3-1 and J usage is TRBJ2-7, with 10 bases identical to TRBD2. V shed 3 bases and J 6 bases; nucleotides not matched to a gene: 11. This CDR3 has 16 residues. CDR1 is LGHDT and CDR2 is YNNKEL in the germline V gene (reference sequence). In nucleotides, the CDR3 is TGTGCCAGCAGCCAGCCATCCAGCGGGAGGGCCCCCGAGCAGTACTTC. Protein product: CASSQPSSGRAPEQYF.

In its sample, this clonotype was seen many times. The chain combines TRBV6-4 with TRBJ2-1; D is unclear. The CDR3 sequence is 13 residues long. Trimming shortened V by 8 bases and J by 5 bases, and 13 bases separated the two germline ends. Germline values: CDR1 MRHNA, CDR2 SNTAGT. The CDR3 loop is CASSASQNNEQFF. For the CDR3, the DNA is TGTGCCAGCTCGGCGAGTCAAAACAATGAGCAGTTCTTC.

This clonotype was counted at least ten times. The chain joins TRBV29-1 to TRBJ1-2; D uncertain. Germline V gene sequence: CDR1 SQVTM, CDR2 ANQGSEA. The CDR3 sequence is 14 residues long. The V and J ends lost 3 bases and 4 bases respectively, with 15 bases between them. This CDR3 is CSVEGAGSTYGYTF. For the CDR3, the DNA is TGCAGCGTTGAGGGCGCCGGCTCCACCTATGGCTACACCTTC.

Note on this clonotype: A much larger clone differs from this one at a single base, so this may be a read error. The CDR3 DNA sequence: TGCAGCGTTGTAGGAGCGGGAGTAGGCACAGATATGCAGTATTTT. Its protein is CSVVGAGVGTDMQYF. The chain has TRBV29-1 and TRBJ2-3; 8 bases match TRBD2. Germline V gene data show CDR1 as SQVTM and CDR2 as ANQGSEA. This CDR3 region has 15 residues.

J is TRBJ2-1 and V is TRBV2; D gene unclear. Trimming took 3 bases from V and 5 from J, leaving 8 bases between them. The CDR3 has 13 amino acids. Germline CDR1 and CDR2: SNHLY and FYNNEI. In nucleotides, the CDR3 is TGTGCCAGCAGTGATCCAAGAGACAATGAGCAGTTCTTC. This translates into CASSDPRDNEQFF. Using reference TRBV2 and TRBJ2-1 for the parts outside the CDR3, the full variable domain is EPEVTQTPSHQVTQMGQEVILRCVPISNHLYFYWYRQILGQKVEFLVSFYNNEISEKSEIFDDQFSVERPDGSNFTLKIRSTKLEDSAMYFCASSDPRDNEQFFGPGTRLTVL.

The table lists this clonotype with many counts. The chain recombines TRBV7-2 with TRBJ2-7; possibly TRBD1 for D (6 bases). The germline gives CDR1 SGHTA, CDR2 FQGNSA. The CDR3 contains 14 residues. The V gene lost 3 bases and the J gene lost 3 bases, with 12 bases spanning the gap. This chain's CDR3 is CASSFQGMIYEQYF. Written as DNA, the CDR3 is TGTGCCAGCAGCTTTCAGGGGATGATCTACGAGCAGTACTTC.

The chain has TRBV28 and TRBJ2-1; TRBD2 aligns across 15 bases. Germline lookup yields CDR1 MDHEN and CDR2 SYDVKM. The CDR3 is made up of 15 amino acids. V was clipped by 6 bases and J by 15 bases; unmatched bases: 12. The CDR3 loop is CASSLDPGTSGRRFF. The CDR3 DNA reads as TGTGCCAGCAGCCTTGATCCCGGGACTAGCGGGAGGAGGTTCTTC.

This clonotype occurred a few times. The chain carries TRBV30 and TRBJ1-1, with 9 bases identical to TRBD1. The V gene end was trimmed by 6 bases and the J gene end by 1 base; junction bases not matched to a gene: 3. The CDR3 has 13 residues. Germline values: CDR1 GTSNPN, CDR2 SVGIG (reference sequence). The CDR3 here is CACEGQGNTEAFF. The CDR3 DNA reads as TGTGCCTGTGAGGGACAGGGGAACACTGAAGCTTTCTTT.

This clonotype was found a few times. This chain uses TRBV7-6 with TRBJ2-2; 12 bases are shared with TRBD2. This CDR3 contains 14 residues. CDR1 is SGHVS and CDR2 is FNYEAQ in the germline V gene. The V gene end was trimmed by 6 bases and the J gene end by 7 bases; junction bases not matched to a gene: 3. For the CDR3, the DNA is TGTGCCAGCAGTCTAGCGGGAGGGGACGGGGAGCTGTTTTTT. This gives the protein CASSLAGGDGELFF.

This clonotype was detected ten times or more. The CDR3, as DNA: TGTGCCAGCACCCTCAACCAGGGTGGCGAGACCCAGTACTTC. This sequence encodes CASTLNQGGETQYF. This chain joins TRBV7-7 and TRBJ2-5; tentatively, D is TRBD1 (5 bases). CDR1 and CDR2 from the germline V gene are SSHAT and FNYEAQ (reference sequence). The CDR3 extends over 14 amino acids. V was shortened by 7 bases and J by 5 bases, with 17 bases between the two germline ends. Based on the CDR3 plus reference TRBV7-7 and TRBJ2-5, the full variable domain is GAGVSQSPRYKVTKRGQDVTLRCDPISSHATLYWYQQALGQGPEFLTYFNYEAQPDKSGLPSDRFSAERPEGSISTLTIQRTEQRDSAMYRCASTLNQGGETQYFGPGTRLLVL.

Only a few counts were recorded for this clonotype. V usage is TRBV20-1 and J usage is TRBJ2-7; no reliable D call. The CDR3 runs to 12 residues. The germline V gene has CDR1 DFQATT and CDR2 SNEGSKA (reference sequence). V shed 0 bases and J shed 7 bases, with 10 bases lying between them. CDR3 nucleotides: TGCAGTGCTAGAGACGCCCTCTGGGAGCAGTACTTC. Its translation: CSARDALWEQYF.

This clonotype was seen more than once but under ten times. The gene calls are TRBV18 and TRBJ2-7, with D perhaps TRBD1 (6 bases). The V end was cut by 4 bases, the J end by 2 bases, with 12 bases between. The CDR3 is 14 residues long. Germline V lookup: CDR1 KGHSH, CDR2 LQKENI. This CDR3 reads CASSLGALTYEQYF. CDR3 bases: TGTGCCAGCTCACTGGGGGCCCTAACCTACGAGCAGTACTTC.

This rearrangement joins TRBV28 to TRBJ1-1; D gene unclear. Germline V gene data show CDR1 as MDHEN and CDR2 as SYDVKM. Between the trimmed V and J ends, which lost 3 bases and 7 bases, there was a span of 9 bases. The CDR3 runs 12 residues. Here the CDR3 reads CASSLARNEAFF. The CDR3 nucleotides read TGTGCCAGCAGTTTGGCTAGAAATGAAGCTTTCTTT.

The rearrangement uses TRBV2 and TRBJ1-5; D is ambiguous. Germline CDR1 reads SNHLY; CDR2 reads FYNNEI. There are 14 residues in the CDR3. With 2 bases removed from V and 3 bases from J, the gap between germline ends came to 8 bases. The CDR3 DNA sequence: TGTGCCAGCAGTGAAATCGTTACCAATCAGCCCCAGCATTTT. Translated: CASSEIVTNQPQHF.

This clonotype has a count of ten or more. The V call is TRBV5-4, the J call TRBJ1-1, with D possibly being TRBD1 (5 bases). V was cut by 5 bases and J by 4 bases, with 15 bases left in between. Germline CDR1 and CDR2: SGHNT and YYREEE (reference sequence). CDR3 size: 14 residues. This CDR3 reads CASRDRAQGTEAFF. In DNA, the CDR3 is TGTGCCAGCAGGGACCGGGCTCAGGGCACTGAAGCTTTCTTT. Complete variable domain (other parts from reference TRBV5-4 and TRBJ1-1): ETGVTQSPTHLIKTRGQQVTLRCSSQSGHNTVSWYQQALGQGPQFIFQYYREEENGRGNFPPRFSGLQFPNYSSELNVNALELDDSALYLCASRDRAQGTEAFFGQGTRLTVV.

This clonotype was counted between two and nine times. CDR3: CASRGQGGTDTQYF. The CDR3 nucleotides are TGTGCCAGCAGGGGACAGGGCGGCACAGATACGCAGTATTTT. This rearrangement joins TRBV12-3 or TRBV12-4 to TRBJ2-3; 9 bases agree with TRBD1. Germline trimming cut 6 bases from V and 1 base from J; bases unmatched to any gene: 2. The CDR3 is 14 residues long.

In this sample, this clonotype turned up many times. The V call is TRBV5-1, the J call TRBJ1-4; D gene ambiguous. The CDR3 spans 14 residues. Per germline, CDR1 SGHRS and CDR2 YFSETQ. V gave up 5 bases and J gave up 4 bases, with 12 bases separating them. The chain's CDR3 is CASSRGGDNEKLFF. CDR3 nucleotides: TGCGCCAGCAGTCGGGGTGGTGATAATGAAAAACTGTTTTTT.

This clonotype was recorded many times. The CDR3 here is CASSWRDRGPSRSPLHF. In nucleotides, the CDR3 is TGTGCCAGCAGCTGGAGGGACAGGGGCCCTTCGAGGTCACCCCTCCACTTT. The V gene is TRBV5-6, the J gene TRBJ1-6; 10 positions agree with TRBD1. The CDR3 extends over 17 amino acids. V shed 3 bases, J shed 10 bases, and the junction held 13 bases outside the gene matches. The germline V gene encodes CDR1 SGHDT and CDR2 YYEEEE. The entire variable domain, with the rest obtained from reference TRBV5-6 and TRBJ1-6, is as follows: DAGVTQSPTHLIKTRGQQVTLRCSPKSGHDTVSWYQQALGQGPQFIFQYYEEEERQRGNFPDRFSGHQFPNYSSELNVNALLLGDSALYLCASSWRDRGPSRSPLHFGNGTRLTVT.